This TCR beta chain was sequenced for a study of T cells in Graves' hyperthyroidism and ophthalmopathy. At the level of the study: Once the initial diagnosis was made, peripheral blood was obtained before any treatment.

This clonotype appeared many times. Its matching antigen is unknown. Trimming left V 3 bases short and J 4 bases short, with 9 bases between. This CDR3 spans 13 amino acids. Per germline, CDR1 LNHNV and CDR2 YYDKDF (reference sequence). Findings and caveats of the study: The model made its ophthalmopathy prediction, and onset followed a median approximately 6 months later. Also found in blood were most expanded thyroid clonotypes above 0.001.

RNA transcripts provided the source from which TCR beta CDR3 regions were amplified. Carried out on the TCR CDR3, a first-round RT-PCR used the HTBI primer set. TCRdb reprocessed the multiplex PCR reads with MiXCR, giving one entry per CDR3 protein. The data contain fewer than 400,000 distinct CDR3 sequences, about a sixth of them singletons. PBMCs were obtained from 9 to 10 ml fresh peripheral blood. This sequence joins TRBV15 and TRBJ1-2; D call uncertain. The clonotype comes from a woman between 18 and 30 years old with Graves' hyperthyroidism that later progressed to Graves' ophthalmopathy. Material: blood. CDR3 bases: TGTGCCACCAGCAGCAAGGAATCCTATGGCTACACCTTC. Its protein product is CATSSKESYGYTF.